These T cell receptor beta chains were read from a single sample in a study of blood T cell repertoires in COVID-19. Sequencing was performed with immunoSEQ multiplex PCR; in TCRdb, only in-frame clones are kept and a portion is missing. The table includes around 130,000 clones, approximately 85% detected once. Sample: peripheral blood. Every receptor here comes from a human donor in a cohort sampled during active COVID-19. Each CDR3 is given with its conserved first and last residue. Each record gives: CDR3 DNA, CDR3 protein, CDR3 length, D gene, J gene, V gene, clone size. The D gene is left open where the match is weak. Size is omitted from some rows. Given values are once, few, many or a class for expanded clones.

CDR3nt: TGTGCCAGCAGCTTAGACTCCTTCGGGGGAACTGAAGCTTTCTTT; CDR3aa: CASSLDSFGGTEAFF; len: 15; d_gene: -; j_gene: TRBJ1-1; v_gene: TRBV7-8; abundance: -
CDR3nt: TGCGCCAGCAGCCAAGATCCGTTAAACCGGGACAGGGTAGGCTCTGGGGCCAACGTCCTGACTTTC; CDR3aa: CASSQDPLNRDRVGSGANVLTF; len: 22; d_gene: TRBD1; j_gene: TRBJ2-6; v_gene: TRBV4-3; abundance: once
CDR3nt: TGTGCCATCAGTGAGTCGGAGTCGGAGGTCCTGCCCCGGTCGGCTTTCTTT; CDR3aa: CAISESESEVLPRSAFF; len: 17; d_gene: -; j_gene: TRBJ1-1; v_gene: TRBV10-3; abundance: -
CDR3nt: TGTGCCAGCAGCCAATTTAGCGGGAGTTCCTACAATGAGCAGTTCTTC; CDR3aa: CASSQFSGSSYNEQFF; len: 16; d_gene: TRBD2; j_gene: TRBJ2-1; v_gene: TRBV2; abundance: -
CDR3nt: TGTGCCAGTAGAACCATCGACAGGGCTGGGGAGCTGTTTTTT; CDR3aa: CASRTIDRAGELFF; len: 14; d_gene: TRBD1; j_gene: TRBJ2-2; v_gene: TRBV19; abundance: -
CDR3nt: TGTGCCAGCAGCCATTGCGGGACTAGCGGCGATACGCAGTATTTT; CDR3aa: CASSHCGTSGDTQYF; len: 15; d_gene: TRBD2; j_gene: TRBJ2-3; v_gene: TRBV3-1/TRBV3-2; abundance: -
CDR3nt: TGTGCCACCAGTGATTTATGGGACACCATATTC; CDR3aa: CATSDLWDTIF; len: 11; d_gene: -; j_gene: TRBJ1-2; v_gene: TRBV24-1; abundance: -
CDR3nt: TGTGCCAGCAGGGGTGGGCCGCAGGGGCGTTCACCCCTCCACTTT; CDR3aa: CASRGGPQGRSPLHF; len: 15; d_gene: -; j_gene: TRBJ1-6; v_gene: TRBV6-5; abundance: -
CDR3nt: TGTGCTAGTGGTTTCGAGAATGAGCAGTTCTTC; CDR3aa: CASGFENEQFF; len: 11; d_gene: -; j_gene: TRBJ2-1; v_gene: TRBV12-5; abundance: -
CDR3nt: TGTGCCAGCAGCCCGCCGGAAGGCGGGAGCTCCTACAATGAGCAGTTCTTC; CDR3aa: CASSPPEGGSSYNEQFF; len: 17; d_gene: TRBD2; j_gene: TRBJ2-1; v_gene: TRBV7-9; abundance: once
CDR3nt: TGTGCCAGCAGTGGTGCCGGGGGTCGGACCGGGGAGCTGTTTTTT; CDR3aa: CASSGAGGRTGELFF; len: 15; d_gene: -; j_gene: TRBJ2-2; v_gene: TRBV2; abundance: -
CDR3nt: TGTGCCAGCCGACCCGGGACTAGCGGGAGGGGGCATGAGCAGTTCTTC; CDR3aa: CASRPGTSGRGHEQFF; len: 16; d_gene: TRBD2; j_gene: TRBJ2-1; v_gene: TRBV2; abundance: -
CDR3nt: TGTGCCAGCAGGGGCCACGAGCAGTACTTC; CDR3aa: CASRGHEQYF; len: 10; d_gene: -; j_gene: TRBJ2-7; v_gene: TRBV2; abundance: once
CDR3nt: TGTGCCAGCAGCTTAACCGTGGGAGAGCATGGCTACACCTTC; CDR3aa: CASSLTVGEHGYTF; len: 14; d_gene: -; j_gene: TRBJ1-2; v_gene: TRBV11-2; abundance: -
CDR3nt: TGCGCCAGCAGCCAAGATCCAGGGAACACTGAAGCTTTCTTT; CDR3aa: CASSQDPGNTEAFF; len: 14; d_gene: -; j_gene: TRBJ1-1; v_gene: TRBV4-1; abundance: -
CDR3nt: TGTGCCAGTAGTACCAGTGATACTGAAGCTTTCTTT; CDR3aa: CASSTSDTEAFF; len: 12; d_gene: -; j_gene: TRBJ1-1; v_gene: TRBV19; abundance: -
CDR3nt: TGTGCCAGCAGTGAACAGGGCGGAGAAAAACTGTTTTTT; CDR3aa: CASSEQGGEKLFF; len: 13; d_gene: -; j_gene: TRBJ1-4; v_gene: TRBV6-4; abundance: -
CDR3nt: TGTGCCAGCAGCTTAGATAGCCGCTATGGCTACACCTTC; CDR3aa: CASSLDSRYGYTF; len: 13; d_gene: -; j_gene: TRBJ1-2; v_gene: TRBV7-9; abundance: few
CDR3nt: TGTGCCAGCAGCTTAGGGACCGGACACAGTGAAGCTTTCTTT; CDR3aa: CASSLGTGHSEAFF; len: 14; d_gene: -; j_gene: TRBJ1-1; v_gene: TRBV7-8; abundance: -
CDR3nt: TGTGCCAGCAGCCTGGGACAGGGGGCGCGATTCGGGGCTGGAGAGACCCAGTACTTC; CDR3aa: CASSLGQGARFGAGETQYF; len: 19; d_gene: TRBD1; j_gene: TRBJ2-5; v_gene: TRBV9; abundance: -
CDR3nt: TGTGCCAGCAGTTACTCGGGACAGGGTGAAAAACTGTTTTTT; CDR3aa: CASSYSGQGEKLFF; len: 14; d_gene: TRBD1; j_gene: TRBJ1-4; v_gene: TRBV6-5; abundance: -
CDR3nt: TGTGCCAGCAGACTAGCGGGGGGCCAACTCTACAATGAGCAGTTCTTC; CDR3aa: CASRLAGGQLYNEQFF; len: 16; d_gene: TRBD2; j_gene: TRBJ2-1; v_gene: TRBV2; abundance: -
CDR3nt: TGTGCCAGCAGCGTTACAGGGGTTTCGGCTCAGCATGGCTACACCTTC; CDR3aa: CASSVTGVSAQHGYTF; len: 16; d_gene: TRBD1; j_gene: TRBJ1-2; v_gene: TRBV11-2; abundance: -
CDR3nt: TGTGCCAGCAGCTTGGCAGGCATGACGCAGTATTTT; CDR3aa: CASSLAGMTQYF; len: 12; d_gene: -; j_gene: TRBJ2-3; v_gene: TRBV5-4; abundance: -
CDR3nt: TGTGCCAGCCCCAGTGGAGGGCCCGGTGAGAACACTGAAGCTTTCTTT; CDR3aa: CASPSGGPGENTEAFF; len: 16; d_gene: -; j_gene: TRBJ1-1; v_gene: TRBV6-6; abundance: -
CDR3nt: TGCAGTGCCAGGGGAATCTATGGCTACACCTTC; CDR3aa: CSARGIYGYTF; len: 11; d_gene: -; j_gene: TRBJ1-2; v_gene: TRBV20-1; abundance: -
CDR3nt: TGTGCCAGCAGCCAGGAGGGAAACTACGAGCAGTACTTC; CDR3aa: CASSQEGNYEQYF; len: 13; d_gene: -; j_gene: TRBJ2-7; v_gene: TRBV11-3; abundance: -
CDR3nt: TGTGCCACCAGTGATTGGGGTTCGGAGGGCGAGAACTTC; CDR3aa: CATSDWGSEGENF; len: 13; d_gene: -; j_gene: TRBJ1-2; v_gene: TRBV24-1; abundance: -
CDR3nt: TGCGCCAGCAGAACTAGCGGGGGCTTGGGGGAGACCCAGTACTTC; CDR3aa: CASRTSGGLGETQYF; len: 15; d_gene: TRBD2; j_gene: TRBJ2-5; v_gene: TRBV5-1; abundance: few
CDR3nt: TGTGCCAGCAGCCAAGATTTGGCAGGATCCACCATATATTTT; CDR3aa: CASSQDLAGSTIYF; len: 14; d_gene: -; j_gene: TRBJ1-3; v_gene: TRBV14; abundance: few
CDR3nt: TGTGCCAGTAGTGAACGGACACTAACCTACACTGAAGCTTTCTTT; CDR3aa: CASSERTLTYTEAFF; len: 15; d_gene: -; j_gene: TRBJ1-1; v_gene: TRBV19; abundance: -
CDR3nt: TGTGCCAGCAGCCCGGGACCCGGGGGGACTGGAAACACCATATATTTT; CDR3aa: CASSPGPGGTGNTIYF; len: 16; d_gene: -; j_gene: TRBJ1-3; v_gene: TRBV5-6; abundance: -
CDR3nt: TGTGCCAGCGGGACCGGGAGTTTGTCGGGGCAACTGTTTTTT; CDR3aa: CASGTGSLSGQLFF; len: 14; d_gene: -; j_gene: TRBJ1-4; v_gene: TRBV19; abundance: -
CDR3nt: TGCGCCAGCAGCTCCGACCCCGGGGGGGGTAATGAAAAACTGTTTTTT; CDR3aa: CASSSDPGGGNEKLFF; len: 16; d_gene: -; j_gene: TRBJ1-4; v_gene: TRBV5-1; abundance: -
CDR3nt: TGTGCCAGCAGCTCTTCACTAGCGGGAGGAACTGATGAGCAGTTCTTC; CDR3aa: CASSSSLAGGTDEQFF; len: 16; d_gene: TRBD2; j_gene: TRBJ2-1; v_gene: TRBV5-4; abundance: -
CDR3nt: TGCGCCAGCAGCCAACGGACAGGGAGCCCCAAAAACATTCAGTACTTC; CDR3aa: CASSQRTGSPKNIQYF; len: 16; d_gene: TRBD1; j_gene: TRBJ2-4; v_gene: TRBV5-1; abundance: -
CDR3nt: TGTGCCAGCAGCTTAGACGGCAGGGATAATTCACCCCTCCACTTT; CDR3aa: CASSLDGRDNSPLHF; len: 15; d_gene: -; j_gene: TRBJ1-6; v_gene: TRBV7-6; abundance: -
CDR3nt: TGTGCCAGCAGCTTAGCGTCAGGGATCAAGGGAGAGCAGTACTTC; CDR3aa: CASSLASGIKGEQYF; len: 15; d_gene: -; j_gene: TRBJ2-7; v_gene: TRBV7-9; abundance: -
CDR3nt: TGTGCCAGCAGTCTCCACAGGACGAACACTGAAGCTTTCTTT; CDR3aa: CASSLHRTNTEAFF; len: 14; d_gene: -; j_gene: TRBJ1-1; v_gene: TRBV6-5; abundance: -
CDR3nt: TGTGCCAGCAGTCCCGAGTTGTTTCTAGCCAAAAACATTCAGTACTTC; CDR3aa: CASSPELFLAKNIQYF; len: 16; d_gene: -; j_gene: TRBJ2-4; v_gene: TRBV27; abundance: -
CDR3nt: TGCGCCAGCAGCCCCGGACAGGGTGGGGGTATTAGCAGTCAGCCCCAGCATTTT; CDR3aa: CASSPGQGGGISSQPQHF; len: 18; d_gene: TRBD1; j_gene: TRBJ1-5; v_gene: TRBV5-1; abundance: -
CDR3nt: TGTGCCAGCAGCCAATTCGCCGGACTAGCAAGCGGGGAGCTGTTTTTT; CDR3aa: CASSQFAGLASGELFF; len: 16; d_gene: TRBD2; j_gene: TRBJ2-2; v_gene: TRBV4-2; abundance: -
CDR3nt: TGTGCCAGCAGCTTAGGCCAGATTAACTATGGCTACACCTTC; CDR3aa: CASSLGQINYGYTF; len: 14; d_gene: -; j_gene: TRBJ1-2; v_gene: TRBV11-2; abundance: -
CDR3nt: TGTGCCAGCACTTCCTCCTTTCGTAATGAGCAGTTCTTC; CDR3aa: CASTSSFRNEQFF; len: 13; d_gene: -; j_gene: TRBJ2-1; v_gene: TRBV12-3/TRBV12-4; abundance: -
CDR3nt: TGTGCCAGTTCTCCGGGACTTAAAGAGACCCAGTACTTC; CDR3aa: CASSPGLKETQYF; len: 13; d_gene: -; j_gene: TRBJ2-5; v_gene: TRBV19; abundance: -
CDR3nt: TGCGCCAGCAGCTTGATAGCGGGGGCGGGGAATGAGCAGTTCTTC; CDR3aa: CASSLIAGAGNEQFF; len: 15; d_gene: TRBD2; j_gene: TRBJ2-1; v_gene: TRBV5-1; abundance: -
CDR3nt: TGTGCCAGTAGCGGTACAGGGGGCGCATACTCACCCCTCCACTTT; CDR3aa: CASSGTGGAYSPLHF; len: 15; d_gene: TRBD1; j_gene: TRBJ1-6; v_gene: TRBV19; abundance: -
CDR3nt: TGTGCCAGCAGCTTGGGGCTAGCGGGTTCGGGTACGCAGTATTTT; CDR3aa: CASSLGLAGSGTQYF; len: 15; d_gene: TRBD2; j_gene: TRBJ2-3; v_gene: TRBV7-2; abundance: -
CDR3nt: TGTGCCGCACAGGGAGCGGCCGACGGGGAGCTGTTTTTT; CDR3aa: CAAQGAADGELFF; len: 13; d_gene: -; j_gene: TRBJ2-2; v_gene: TRBV10-3; abundance: many